The 27 T cell receptor beta chains given below trace back to one sample, sequenced in a study of CD8+CD57+ T cells in acquired aplastic anemia. The study profiled TCR beta VDJ and CDR3 using genomic DNA as template. TCRdb re-called the reads with MiXCR, one entry per CDR3 protein. The sample shows 100,000 to 150,000 distinct CDR3 sequences, roughly 40% of them seen only once. Selection for sequencing was limited to patients who had shown CD8+CD57+ cell expansion by flow cytometry. Sequencing was carried out using sorted CD4+, CD8+, or CD8+CD57+ T cells (not recorded which) from PBMCs. The receptor set was obtained from a human donor with aplastic anemia.

The sample holds many counts of this clonotype. This rearrangement joins TRBV6-5 to TRBJ1-5; D is undetermined. Trimming removed 2 bases from V and 5 bases from J, with 7 bases in between. CDR3 length: 13 residues. Germline CDR1 MNHEY, CDR2 SVGAGI. CDR3 sequence reads: CASSYSYYQPQHF. CDR3 DNA: TGTGCCAGCAGTTACAGTTATTATCAGCCCCAGCATTTT.

This clonotype appeared many times. The V and J genes are TRBV4-3 and TRBJ2-7; unclear D gene. CDR1 LGHNA and CDR2 YSLEER come from the germline V gene. The CDR3 has 15 residues. With 0 bases removed from V and 0 bases from J, the gap between germline ends came to 9 bases. CDR3 residues: CASSQEVHSSYEQYF. The CDR3 nucleotides are TGCGCCAGCAGCCAAGAGGTCCATAGCTCCTACGAGCAGTACTTC.

The sample holds a few counts of this clonotype. This rearrangement joins TRBV10-3 to TRBJ1-2, with no clear D. Germline assignment: CDR1 ENHRY and CDR2 SYGVKD. The CDR3 contains 13 residues. The V gene lost 10 bases and the J gene lost 12 bases, with 24 bases spanning the gap. CDR3 sequence: CATMGRGDAEDTF. CDR3 coding DNA: TGTGCCACCATGGGGAGAGGTGACGCTGAGGACACCTTC.

The chain uses TRBV6-5 and TRBJ2-7; 8 nucleotides align to TRBD1. Germline V gives CDR1 MNHEY, CDR2 SVGAGI. There are 15 residues in the CDR3. The trim removed 0 bases at V and 4 bases at J, leaving 5 bases unmatched. The DNA of the CDR3 is TGTGCCAGCAGTTACTCCGGGACAGGTACTTACGAGCAGTACTTC. Its protein is CASSYSGTGTYEQYF.

The rearrangement uses TRBV2 and TRBJ2-1, with TRBD2 identical over 11 bases. J gave up 3 bases and V 8 bases, and 3 bases lay outside the gene matches. Germline V gene sequence: CDR1 SNHLY, CDR2 FYNNEI. The CDR3 totals 14 residues. For the CDR3, the DNA is TGTGCCAGCCGGGGGACTAGCGGCTACAATGAGCAGTTCTTC. It translates to CASRGTSGYNEQFF.

This clonotype was found many times. The rearrangement links TRBV5-1 to TRBJ1-2, with a weak D call TRBD1 (5 bases). V lost 2 bases to trimming and J lost 7 bases, with 12 bases between them. The germline gives CDR1 SGHRS, CDR2 YFSETQ. There are 13 residues in the CDR3. The CDR3 loop reads CASSFGAMGGYTF. For the CDR3, the DNA is TGCGCCAGCAGCTTTGGGGCTATGGGTGGCTACACCTTC.

This clonotype has ten or more counts. V and J are TRBV15 and TRBJ2-1, with TRBD1 identical over 9 bases. Germline V gene lookup returns CDR1 LNHNV and CDR2 YYDKDF (reference sequence). V dropped 10 bases and J dropped 7; count of bases not matched to a gene: 8. The CDR3 runs to 13 residues. The CDR3 loop reads CAINGQGKNEQFF. The CDR3 DNA is TGTGCCATTAATGGACAGGGGAAAAATGAGCAGTTCTTC.

The chain links TRBV5-4 to TRBJ1-5; a possible D gene is TRBD1 (5 bases). The CDR3 is made up of 17 amino acids. Between the trimmed V and J ends, which lost 3 bases and 8 bases, there was a span of 24 bases. Germline V gene sequence: CDR1 SGHNT, CDR2 YYREEE (reference sequence). DNA for the CDR3: TGTGCCAGCAGCTCCCTTTCGGGGGGGGTCGGGAATGAGCCCCAGCATTTT. It specifies CASSSLSGGVGNEPQHF.

This clonotype was seen many times. The chain has TRBV5-1 and TRBJ2-1; D call uncertain. CDR3 size: 14 residues. Trimming stripped 2 bases from V and 7 bases from J, with 13 bases between. Germline CDR1 is SGHRS and CDR2 is YFSETQ. The CDR3 is CASSFSSEVNEQFF. The CDR3 coding sequence is TGCGCCAGCAGCTTTTCGTCCGAGGTGAATGAGCAGTTCTTC.

Of note for this clonotype: This may arise from a read error, as a much more abundant clone is one base away. The chain uses TRBV4-3 and TRBJ1-5; D gene ambiguous. V shed 4 bases and J shed 2 bases, with 12 bases lying between them. The CDR3 runs 15 residues. Per the germline V gene, CDR1 is LGHNA and CDR2 is YSLEER. CDR3 sequence reads: CASSPFAGCNQPQHF. Here the CDR3 DNA reads TGCGCCAGCAGCCCTTTTGCCGGTTGCAATCAGCCCCAGCATTTT.

A few counts support this clonotype. The genes are TRBV25-1 and TRBJ2-7, with D perhaps TRBD2 (6 bases). This CDR3 is 14 amino acids long. V gave up 5 bases and J gave up 6 bases, with 17 bases separating them. Germline values: CDR1 MGHDK, CDR2 SYGVNS. The CDR3 region is CASSSVRLGGEQYF. CDR3 sequence (DNA): TGTGCCAGCAGTTCAGTTCGACTAGGAGGCGAGCAGTACTTC.

The rearrangement links TRBV5-4 to TRBJ2-3; no definite D call. The germline CDR1 and CDR2 sequences are SGHNT and YYREEE (reference sequence). The germline V and J ends were trimmed by 4 bases and 2 bases, with 11 bases remaining between them. The CDR3 consists of 14 residues. CDR3 in amino acids: CASSPEVYTDTQYF. The CDR3 coding sequence is TGTGCCAGCAGCCCTGAAGTATACACAGATACGCAGTATTTT.

V and J are TRBV12-3 or TRBV12-4 and TRBJ1-1; D unresolved. Trimming pared 5 bases from V and 4 bases from J, leaving 8 bases between. The CDR3 spans 12 residues. The CDR3 spells CASSRESTEAFF. CDR3 in DNA: TGTGCCAGCAGTCGGGAATCCACTGAAGCTTTCTTT.

This clonotype was found many times. V gene TRBV20-1 combines with J gene TRBJ2-3; 12 nucleotides line up with TRBD2. V gave up 6 bases and J gave up 10 bases; unmatched junction bases: 14. The CDR3 has 15 amino acids. From germline, CDR1 is DFQATT and CDR2 SNEGSKA (reference sequence). DNA of the CDR3: TGCAGTGCGCGAACTAGCGGGGGGCCTTCATCCCCGCAGTATTTT. Translated, it gives CSARTSGGPSSPQYF.

The chain is built from TRBV25-1 and TRBJ2-5, with TRBD1 matching 7 bases. With 5 bases clipped from V and 4 bases from J, the junction kept 10 bases outside the gene matches. CDR1 MGHDK and CDR2 SYGVNS come from the germline V gene. The length of the CDR3 is 15 residues. The CDR3: CASSQGGRDGETQYF. The CDR3 DNA sequence: TGTGCCAGCAGTCAAGGGGGCAGGGATGGAGAGACCCAGTACTTC.

This clonotype was recorded a few times. The chain joins TRBV10-2 to TRBJ2-1; 11 bases line up with TRBD2. CDR3 length: 15 amino acids. Germline V gene lookup returns CDR1 WSHSY and CDR2 SAAADI. J gave up 4 bases and V 3 bases, and 2 bases lay outside the gene matches. In DNA form, the CDR3 reads TGCGCCAGCAGTGATTTAGCGGGAGGGTACAATGAGCAGTTCTTC. Its translation: CASSDLAGGYNEQFF.

This clonotype was seen repeatedly, ten times or more. The chain employs TRBV20-1 and TRBJ1-1; D perhaps matches TRBD1 (5 bases). Germline CDR1 is DFQATT and CDR2 is SNEGSKA (reference sequence). Trimming removed 6 bases from V and 1 base from J, with 18 bases in between. The length of the CDR3 is 15 residues. CDR3 sequence reads: CSANDRRRGNTEAFF. The CDR3 DNA sequence: TGCAGTGCAAACGACAGAAGGCGGGGGAACACTGAAGCTTTCTTT.

In DNA form, the CDR3 reads TGTGCCAGCCGGGACAGGGGGTCTTACGAGCAGTACTTC. Protein sequence: CASRDRGSYEQYF. The V gene is TRBV2, the J gene TRBJ2-7; 11 bases fit TRBD1. The CDR3 sequence is 13 residues long. CDR1 and CDR2 (germline): SNHLY, FYNNEI. J gave up 4 bases and V 8 bases, and 4 bases lay outside the gene matches.

The chain employs TRBV10-3 and TRBJ2-7; D is tentatively TRBD1 or TRBD2 (5 bases each). V was shortened by 2 bases and J by 4 bases, with 12 bases between the two germline ends. Germline CDR1 is ENHRY and CDR2 is SYGVKD. The CDR3 totals 14 residues. The CDR3 nucleotides are TGTGCCATCAGTGAGGGGGCCCGGACTTACGAGCAGTACTTC. Translation: CAISEGARTYEQYF.

The V gene is TRBV19, the J gene TRBJ1-1, with D possibly being TRBD1 (5 bases). The CDR3 spans 17 residues. Germline assignment: CDR1 LNHDA and CDR2 SQIVND (reference sequence). V shed 7 bases and J shed 5 bases, with 26 bases lying between them. CDR3 sequence: CASTMGGSGWRGTEAFF. CDR3 bases: TGTGCCAGTACAATGGGGGGGTCGGGGTGGCGTGGGACTGAAGCTTTCTTT.

With respect to this clonotype: With a much larger clone just one base away, this may be a read error. CDR3 in amino acids: CAGSQDYKLNYGYTF. CDR3 nucleotides: TGCGCCGGCAGCCAAGATTACAAACTAAACTATGGCTACACCTTC. This chain links TRBV4-3 with TRBJ1-2; D gene uncertain. CDR1 is LGHNA and CDR2 is YSLEER in the germline V gene. This CDR3 has 15 amino acids.

This rearrangement joins TRBV11-2 to TRBJ2-7; D possibly corresponds to TRBD1 (6 bases). V shed 1 base and J shed 6 bases, with 16 bases lying between them. This CDR3 region has 15 residues. Germline loops: CDR1 SGHAT, CDR2 FQNNGV. The chain's CDR3 is CASSLARTGTTEQYF. The CDR3 DNA sequence: TGTGCCAGCAGCTTAGCCCGGACCGGGACAACCGAGCAGTACTTC. Full variable domain (missing parts from reference TRBV11-2 and TRBJ2-7): EAGVAQSPRYKIIEKRQSVAFWCNPISGHATLYWYQQILGQGPKLLIQFQNNGVVDDSQLPKDRFSAERLKGVDSTLKIQPAKLEDSAVYLCASSLARTGTTEQYFGPGTRLTVT.

The chain joins TRBV7-3 to TRBJ1-6, with a tentative D call TRBD1 (5 bases). Trimming left V 5 bases short and J 7 bases short, with 15 bases between. Per the germline V gene, CDR1 is SGHTA and CDR2 is FQGTGA. CDR3 length: 15 residues. The CDR3 sequence: CASSRPTGRNSPLHF. CDR3 DNA: TGTGCCAGCAGCAGGCCGACGGGGCGAAATTCACCCCTCCACTTT.

This chain connects TRBV28 to TRBJ1-4; D is uncertain. The CDR3 runs 15 residues. In germline, CDR1 is MDHEN, CDR2 SYDVKM. Trimming took off 8 bases at V and 0 bases at J, with 13 bases between the two ends. The CDR3 reads CASQDRLATNEKLFF. The CDR3 nucleotides read TGTGCCAGCCAAGACCGCCTTGCAACTAATGAAAAACTGTTTTTT.

In its sample, this clonotype was seen many times. The J gene is TRBJ2-7, the V gene TRBV19, with 8 bases fitting TRBD1. The CDR3 is 14 amino acids. The germline V gene has CDR1 LNHDA and CDR2 SQIVND (reference sequence). Germline trimming cut 5 bases from V and 0 bases from J; bases unmatched to any gene: 3. CDR3 coding DNA: TGTGCCAGTAGTGACAGGGGAGACTCCTACGAGCAGTACTTC. Amino acids: CASSDRGDSYEQYF.

This clonotype occurred many times. The chain uses TRBV27 and TRBJ2-7; 8 bases map to TRBD2. This CDR3 contains 15 residues. V lost 2 bases, J lost 4 bases, and 7 bases stayed unmatched. Germline CDR1 reads MNHEY; CDR2 reads SMNVEV (reference sequence). The CDR3 here is CASSLREGGGYEQYV. DNA for the CDR3: TGTGCCAGCAGTTTACGGGAAGGCGGGGGGTACGAGCAGTACGTC.

In regard to this clonotype: The junction does not match germline at one end; this may be a read error. The chain couples TRBV10-3 to TRBJ2-3; either TRBD1 or TRBD2 may fit D (6 bases each). Germline CDR1 and CDR2: ENHRY and SYGVKD. The CDR3 extends over 13 amino acids. The CDR3 coding sequence is TGTGCCATTACAGGGACTGTTACAGTTACGCAGTATTTT. Translating gives CAITGTVTVTQYF.